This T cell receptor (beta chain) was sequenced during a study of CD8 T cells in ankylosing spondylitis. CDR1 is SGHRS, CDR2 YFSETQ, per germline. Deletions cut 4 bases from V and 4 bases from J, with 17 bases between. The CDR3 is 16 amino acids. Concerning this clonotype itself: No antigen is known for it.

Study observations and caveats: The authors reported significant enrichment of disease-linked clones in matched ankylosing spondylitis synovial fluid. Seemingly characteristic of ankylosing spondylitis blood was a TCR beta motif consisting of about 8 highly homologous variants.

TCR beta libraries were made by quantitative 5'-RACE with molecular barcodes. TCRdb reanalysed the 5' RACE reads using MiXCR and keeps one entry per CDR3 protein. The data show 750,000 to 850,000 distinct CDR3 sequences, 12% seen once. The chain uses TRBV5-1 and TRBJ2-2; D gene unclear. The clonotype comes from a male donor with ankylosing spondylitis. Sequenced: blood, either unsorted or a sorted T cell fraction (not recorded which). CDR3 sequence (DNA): TGCGCCAGCAGCACCTTGGGCAGGAAGTTCACCGGGGAGCTGTTTTTT. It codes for CASSTLGRKFTGELFF.